This passage covers 30 T cell receptor beta chains from one sample sequenced in a study of T-cell reconstitution after alpha-beta-depleted transplantation in children. The TCRbeta library was prepared with unique molecular identifiers. TCRdb analysed the PCR reads with MiXCR anew, one entry per CDR3 protein. The sample has fewer than 750,000 distinct CDR3 sequences, under 30% seen once; the top ten hold less than 15%. The sample was PBMCs, mostly from graft donor cells, taken 360 days after TCRalphabeta/CD19-depleted stem cell transplant. The origin of the receptors is a boy younger than two who had a stem cell transplant for acute myeloid leukemia, so the T cells may come from the graft donor.

This clonotype was seen more than once but under ten times. This chain links TRBV6-2 or TRBV6-3 with TRBJ2-7, with 12 bases matching TRBD1. The CDR3 spans 13 residues. Germline V gene data show CDR1 as MNHEY and CDR2 as SVGEGT. V trimming: 8 bases; J trimming: 5 bases; junction bases outside the gene matches: 4. As DNA, the CDR3 is TGTGCCAGCCGGGACAGGGGGCTTGACGAGCAGTACTTC. This sequence encodes CASRDRGLDEQYF.

This clonotype showed up many times. At one boundary the junction diverges from the germline segment, which might be a read error. The chain recombines TRBV5-1 with TRBJ1-3; D is uncertain. The germline V gene encodes CDR1 SGHRS and CDR2 YFSETQ. This CDR3 has 14 residues. CDR3 amino acids: CASSPGSSGNTIYF. The CDR3 DNA reads TGTGCCAGCAGTCCCGGTAGCTCTGGAAACACCATATATTTT. Full variable domain (missing parts from reference TRBV5-1 and TRBJ1-3): KAGVTQTPRYLIKTRGQQVTLSCSPISGHRSVSWYQQTPGQGLQFLFEYFSETQRNKGNFPGRFSGRQFSNSRSEMNVSTLELGDSALYLCASSPGSSGNTIYFGEGSWLTVV.

As concerns this clonotype: This may arise from a read error, as a much more abundant clone is one base away. The J gene is TRBJ2-3, the V gene TRBV20-1; TRBD2 might be the D (5 bases). The ends were cut back, 3 bases at V and 5 bases at J, with 6 bases in the middle. CDR1 is DFQATT, CDR2 SNEGSKA, per germline (reference sequence). The CDR3 runs 11 residues. The CDR3 loop is CSASEGDTQYF. CDR3 coding DNA: TGCAGTGCTAGTGAGGGAGATACGCAGTATTTT.

For this clonotype: This may be a read error: a much more frequent sequence differs by one nucleotide. The J gene is TRBJ2-1, the V gene TRBV3-1; 11 nucleotides match TRBD2. Per the germline V gene, CDR1 is LGHDT and CDR2 is YNNKEL (reference sequence). The CDR3 contains 15 residues. The CDR3 DNA reads TGTGCCTGCAGCCCGACTAGCGGGGTGTACAATGAGCAGTTCTTC. It translates to CACSPTSGVYNEQFF.

The sample holds many counts of this clonotype. The V call is TRBV4-2, the J call TRBJ1-1, with 8 bases that match TRBD1. Trimming took 2 bases from V and 1 from J; bases not matched to a gene: 3. The CDR3 has 15 amino acids. CDR1 and CDR2 from the germline V gene are LGHNA and YNFKEQ. CDR3 in DNA: TGTGCCAGCAGCCAATCAGGACAGGGGAACACTGAAGCTTTCTTT. Residues: CASSQSGQGNTEAFF.

The J gene is TRBJ2-5, the V gene TRBV5-6, with 8 bases that match TRBD1. Germline CDR1 is SGHDT and CDR2 is YYEEEE. After removal of 4 bases from V and 1 base from J, the junction contained 12 bases not matched to a gene. The CDR3 contains 17 residues. This CDR3 is CASSTPRQGPIQETQYF. DNA for the CDR3: TGTGCCAGCAGCACCCCGCGACAGGGGCCAATCCAAGAGACCCAGTACTTC.

This clonotype has just a few counts. At one end, the junction sequence differs from germline, possibly due to a read error. V gene TRBV20-1 combines with J gene TRBJ1-3, with 7 positions matching TRBD1. CDR3 size: 17 residues. The V gene's germline CDR1 is DFQATT and CDR2 SNEGSKA (reference sequence). CDR3: CCASRWSNRGTGNTIYF. The CDR3 DNA sequence: TGCTGTGCCAGTCGTTGGTCGAACAGGGGCACTGGAAACACCATATATTTT.

The sample holds many counts of this clonotype. This rearrangement joins TRBV12-3 or TRBV12-4 to TRBJ1-1; no definite D call. V gave up 1 base and J gave up 0 bases, with 6 bases separating them. The CDR3 is made up of 14 amino acids. CDR3 sequence reads: CASSLVGMNTEAFF. The CDR3 nucleotides read TGTGCCAGCAGTTTAGTCGGTATGAACACTGAAGCTTTCTTT.

V gene TRBV7-9 combines with J gene TRBJ1-1; D is perhaps TRBD1 (6 bases). CDR1 and CDR2 from the germline V gene are SEHNR and FQNEAQ (reference sequence). Trimming removed 1 base from V and 7 bases from J, with 13 bases in between. The CDR3 is made up of 14 amino acids. The CDR3 sequence is CASSLEVQGLEAFF. The CDR3 DNA reads TGTGCCAGCAGCTTAGAAGTTCAGGGGCTTGAAGCTTTCTTT.

This clonotype was observed a handful of times. The V call is TRBV20-1, the J call TRBJ2-3, with D perhaps matching TRBD1 (5 bases). This CDR3 spans 15 amino acids. Germline V gives CDR1 DFQATT, CDR2 SNEGSKA (reference sequence). Trimming left V 5 bases short and J 2 bases short, with 17 bases between. This chain's CDR3 is CSASPQGKVTDTQYF. The CDR3 DNA reads as TGCAGTGCTTCACCCCAGGGAAAGGTCACAGATACGCAGTATTTT.

The CDR3 DNA reads TGTGCCAGCAGCTTCCTGACAGGGCGGGAGGCTTTCTTT. Its protein is CASSFLTGREAFF. V usage is TRBV7-2 and J usage is TRBJ1-1; 7 nucleotides align to TRBD1. There are 13 residues in the CDR3. CDR1 SGHTA and CDR2 FQGNSA come from the germline V gene. The V gene end was trimmed by 3 bases and the J gene end by 11 bases; junction bases not matched to a gene: 9.

V gene TRBV7-2 combines with J gene TRBJ2-5, with D unresolved. Germline CDR1 is SGHTA and CDR2 is FQGNSA. Trimming shortened V by 3 bases and J by 4 bases, and 9 bases separated the two germline ends. The length of the CDR3 is 13 residues. The CDR3 spells CASSFSAGETQYF. CDR3 bases: TGTGCCAGCAGCTTCTCGGCTGGAGAGACCCAGTACTTC.

This clonotype has ten or more counts. The chain carries TRBV7-9 and TRBJ2-1; possible D gene TRBD2, 5 bases. CDR1 is SEHNR, CDR2 FQNEAQ, per germline (reference sequence). This CDR3 is 15 amino acids long. V lost 4 bases and J lost 0, with 10 bases in between. CDR3 protein: CASSSKRSSYNEQFF. As DNA, the CDR3 is TGTGCCAGCAGCTCTAAGCGGAGCTCCTACAATGAGCAGTTCTTC.

This clonotype was seen at least ten times. This chain connects TRBV4-3 to TRBJ2-2; 10 bases map to TRBD1. The CDR3 consists of 20 residues. Germline CDR1 and CDR2: LGHNA and YSLEER. Unmatched junction bases numbered 14, after V lost 1 base and J lost 3 bases. Here the CDR3 reads CASSQVFLAETGGDTGELFF. The DNA for the CDR3 is TGCGCCAGCAGCCAAGTCTTTCTCGCGGAGACAGGGGGCGACACCGGGGAGCTGTTTTTT.

As for this clonotype: This clone may be a read error of a much larger clone one base away. This sequence joins TRBV20-1 and TRBJ2-3; no firm D call. Germline values: CDR1 DFQATT, CDR2 SNEGSKA (reference sequence). The CDR3 extends over 16 amino acids. CDR3 residues: CRAPRTRSSSTDTQYF. CDR3 DNA sequence: TGCCGTGCTCCTAGGACCAGATCCTCTAGCACAGATACGCAGTATTTT.

The rearrangement links TRBV5-3 to TRBJ2-1; 9 positions match TRBD1. TRBV5-3 is known as an ORF, though its function is uncertain. The CDR3 has 14 residues. CDR3 in DNA: TGTGTCTCCTGTGGACAGGGGAGTCCGAATGAGCAGTTCTTC. Encoded protein: CVSCGQGSPNEQFF.

This rearrangement joins TRBV5-6 to TRBJ1-1; D is unclear. The CDR3 has 15 amino acids. Germline CDR1 and CDR2: SGHDT and YYEEEE. V was trimmed by 0 bases and J by 1 base, leaving 10 bases between them. The CDR3 spells CASSLAVEWNTEAFF. For the CDR3, the DNA is TGTGCCAGCAGCTTGGCGGTTGAATGGAACACTGAAGCTTTCTTT.

The chain recombines TRBV7-2 with TRBJ2-7, with TRBD2 matching 10 bases. The ends lost 3 bases at V and 2 bases at J; junction bases unmatched: 4. The germline CDR1 and CDR2 sequences are SGHTA and FQGNSA. CDR3 length: 15 residues. The CDR3 loop reads CASSFSSGGTYEQYF. In nucleotides, the CDR3 is TGTGCCAGCAGCTTCTCTAGCGGGGGAACCTACGAGCAGTACTTC. The full variable domain, completed using reference TRBV7-2 and TRBJ2-7, is GAGVSQSPSNKVTEKGKDVELRCDPISGHTALYWYRQSLGQGLEFLIYFQGNSAPDKSGLPSDRFSAERTGGSVSTLTIQRTQQEDSAVYLCASSFSSGGTYEQYFGPGTRLTVT.

The CDR3 loop reads CASSQQFPTGGTSYEQYF. The CDR3 DNA reads TGCGCCAGCAGCCAACAATTTCCAACAGGGGGGACTTCCTACGAGCAGTACTTC. The J gene is TRBJ2-7, the V gene TRBV4-3; 8 bases map to TRBD1. Germline V gene lookup returns CDR1 LGHNA and CDR2 YSLEER. After removal of 2 bases from V and 1 base from J, the junction contained 13 bases not matched to a gene. The CDR3 totals 18 residues.

This clonotype appeared a few times. A much larger clone differs by one base, so this may be a read error. The rearrangement joins TRBV7-9 to TRBJ2-7, with D possibly being TRBD2 (5 bases). This CDR3 spans 12 amino acids. From germline, CDR1 is SEHNR and CDR2 FQNEAQ (reference sequence). Trimming left V 1 base short and J 6 bases short, with 7 bases between. In DNA form, the CDR3 reads TGTGCCAGCAGCTTAGGGGAGCGCGAGCAGTACTTC. It translates to CASSLGEREQYF.

The rearrangement uses TRBV6-1 and TRBJ1-6; tentative D call: TRBD1 (5 bases). The CDR3 is 13 residues long. From germline, CDR1 is MNHNS and CDR2 SASEGT. V lost 6 bases and J lost 4, with 7 bases in between. The CDR3 DNA reads TGTGCCAGCAGCAGGGAATATAATTCACCCCTCCACTTT. This codes for CASSREYNSPLHF.

The chain has TRBV5-1 and TRBJ2-7; unclear D gene. Germline CDR1 and CDR2: SGHRS and YFSETQ. CDR3 length equals 13 residues. CDR3 nucleotides: TGCGCCATCAGCTTCAGGCCGGGCTACGAGCAGTACGTC. Its protein product is CAISFRPGYEQYV.

The V and J genes are TRBV12-3 or TRBV12-4 and TRBJ2-5; the D gene is possibly TRBD1 (6 bases). CDR3 size: 15 residues. V was shortened by 6 bases and J by 1 base, with 15 bases between the two germline ends. CDR3 amino acids: CASSPGVGSQETQYF. The DNA for the CDR3 is TGTGCCAGCAGCCCAGGGGTGGGGTCCCAAGAGACCCAGTACTTC.

This clonotype was recorded a few times. The chain is built from TRBV10-3 and TRBJ2-5; 9 bases agree with TRBD2. The CDR3 spans 16 residues. Germline CDR1 and CDR2: ENHRY and SYGVKD. V lost 6 bases to trimming and J lost 5 bases; unmatched junction nucleotides: 13. CDR3: CAIRPEAGGAVETQYF. CDR3 coding DNA: TGTGCCATCAGGCCTGAGGCGGGGGGGGCCGTGGAGACCCAGTACTTC.

This clonotype was detected a few times. The chain uses TRBV28 and TRBJ1-2; D call uncertain. V was trimmed by 6 bases and J by 0 bases, leaving 14 bases between them. The germline CDR1 and CDR2 sequences are MDHEN and SYDVKM. The CDR3 runs 15 residues. The CDR3 nucleotides read TGTGCCAGCAGCCCGAGAGGCTTTGCTAACTATGGCTACACCTTC. Residues: CASSPRGFANYGYTF.

The V call is TRBV28, the J call TRBJ1-1; no definite D call. The V end was cut by 4 bases, the J end by 8 bases, with 8 bases between. The germline V gene encodes CDR1 MDHEN and CDR2 SYDVKM. This CDR3 has 11 amino acids. CDR3 protein: CASSYLKEAFF. CDR3 DNA: TGTGCCAGCAGTTATCTAAAAGAAGCTTTCTTT.

This clonotype came up many times. V is TRBV29-1 and J is TRBJ2-1, with D perhaps TRBD1 (5 bases). V lost 0 bases to trimming and J lost 3 bases, with 18 bases between them. This CDR3 contains 17 residues. Germline V lookup: CDR1 SQVTM, CDR2 ANQGSEA. This chain's CDR3 is CSVEDLQGHPFYNEQFF. CDR3 nucleotide sequence: TGCAGCGTTGAAGATCTCCAGGGCCATCCCTTCTACAATGAGCAGTTCTTC.

In the case of this clonotype: A much larger clone is a single base away; this may be a read error. The rearrangement uses TRBV20-1 and TRBJ2-2; D may be TRBD1 (6 bases). This CDR3 has 13 residues. Germline CDR1 DFQATT, CDR2 SNEGSKA (reference sequence). CDR3: CRARAHRAGELFF. CDR3 coding DNA: TGCAGGGCTAGAGCTCACAGGGCCGGGGAGCTGTTTTTT.

This chain uses TRBV24-1 with TRBJ2-1, with a weak D call TRBD1 (6 bases). The CDR3 contains 15 residues. The germline CDR1 and CDR2 sequences are KGHDR and SFDVKD. Trimming cost V 2 bases and J 7 bases, with 14 bases left between them. The CDR3: CATSDSGQKINEQFF. The CDR3 DNA sequence: TGTGCCACCAGTGATTCCGGACAGAAGATTAATGAGCAGTTCTTC.

The chain employs TRBV7-2 and TRBJ2-1, with D possibly being TRBD2 (7 bases). The CDR3 consists of 14 residues. Germline V gene data show CDR1 as SGHTA and CDR2 as FQGNSA. Between the trimmed V and J ends, which lost 3 bases and 12 bases, there was a span of 18 bases. The CDR3 DNA is TGTGCCAGCAGCTTCGGGGGGCTGGTTCAGGCGCAGTTCTTC. Its protein product is CASSFGGLVQAQFF.